A single sample is the source of the 22 T cell receptor beta chains below, sequenced in a study of cytomegalovirus exposure and HLA in healthy donors. The PCR was carried out with 60 Vbeta primers and 13 Jbeta primers. Produced via immunoSEQ multiplex PCR; TCRdb's table is partial and in-frame only. The profile shows 150,000 to 180,000 clones, approximately 84% of them singletons. The sample consisted of PBMCs. The receptors shown here come from a young woman in good health and CMV-seronegative.

The genes are TRBV2 and TRBJ2-5; 7 nucleotides agree with TRBD1. The CDR3 extends over 13 amino acids. Germline CDR1 and CDR2: SNHLY and FYNNEI. The V gene end was trimmed by 9 bases and the J gene end by 5 bases; junction bases not matched to a gene: 9. In DNA form, the CDR3 reads TGTGCCAGTGTCCTAGGGGGCTATGAGACCCAGTACTTC. This gives the protein CASVLGGYETQYF.

The genes are TRBV5-1 and TRBJ1-1; TRBD1 aligns across 10 bases. The CDR3 is 16 amino acids. Trimming took 0 bases from V and 5 from J; bases not matched to a gene: 7. In germline, CDR1 is SGHRS, CDR2 YFSETQ. CDR3 amino acids: CASSLDWDRGPTEAFF. CDR3 nucleotides: TGCGCCAGCAGCTTGGATTGGGACAGGGGCCCAACTGAAGCTTTCTTT.

In nucleotides, the CDR3 is TGCGCCAGCAGCCTGACGGGCGGACAGGGTTTGGAGACCCAGTACTTC. It codes for CASSLTGGQGLETQYF. V gene TRBV5-1 combines with J gene TRBJ2-5, with 8 bases matching TRBD1. The ends lost 4 bases at V and 5 bases at J; junction bases unmatched: 13. The CDR3 is 16 residues long. From germline, CDR1 is SGHRS and CDR2 YFSETQ.

The rearrangement links TRBV6-1 to TRBJ2-1; tentative D call: TRBD2 (5 bases). The V gene lost 6 bases and the J gene lost 9 bases, with 24 bases spanning the gap. The CDR3 contains 16 residues. Germline lookup yields CDR1 MNHNS and CDR2 SASEGT. The CDR3 loop is CASSELRARARTEQFF. The CDR3 DNA is TGTGCCAGCAGCGAACTCCGAGCGCGGGCACGGACTGAGCAGTTCTTC.

The chain joins TRBV4-2 to TRBJ2-7, with 11 bases matching TRBD2. V was clipped by 0 bases and J by 5 bases; unmatched bases: 12. The CDR3 contains 18 residues. Germline V gene sequence: CDR1 LGHNA, CDR2 YNFKEQ. CDR3 residues: CASSQEGLAAKGVDEQYF. The CDR3 DNA reads TGTGCCAGCAGCCAAGAGGGACTAGCGGCCAAGGGTGTCGACGAGCAGTACTTC.

V gene TRBV4-3 combines with J gene TRBJ2-5; TRBD2 is a possible D gene (6 bases). CDR1 and CDR2 from the germline V gene are LGHNA and YSLEER. This CDR3 has 13 residues. The ends were cut back, 3 bases at V and 3 bases at J, with 8 bases in the middle. The CDR3 reads CASSHIAEETQYF. CDR3 coding DNA: TGCGCCAGCAGCCATATAGCGGAAGAGACCCAGTACTTC.

Only a few counts were recorded for this clone. The rearrangement links TRBV6-1 to TRBJ2-5, with a tentative D call TRBD2 (5 bases). Germline CDR1 and CDR2: MNHNS and SASEGT. Trimming cost V 2 bases and J 5 bases, with 15 bases left between them. There are 15 residues in the CDR3. The CDR3 is CASSEWPAGRETQYF. CDR3 DNA sequence: TGTGCCAGCAGTGAATGGCCCGCGGGCAGGGAGACCCAGTACTTC.

This clone was seen only a few times. The chain joins TRBV7-2 to TRBJ2-5; no definite D call. The germline gives CDR1 SGHTA, CDR2 FQGNSA. The CDR3 covers 14 residues. Between the trimmed V and J ends, which lost 3 bases and 1 base, there was a span of 9 bases. CDR3 sequence: CASSFGYGQETQYF. For the CDR3, the DNA is TGTGCCAGCAGCTTCGGGTACGGCCAAGAGACCCAGTACTTC.

V gene TRBV10-3 combines with J gene TRBJ2-3; perhaps TRBD2 as D (7 bases). V lost 6 bases, J lost 1 base, and 23 bases lay in between. CDR1 and CDR2 (germline): ENHRY, SYGVKD. CDR3 length: 18 amino acids. This CDR3 reads CAISDSGGAERGTDTQYF. CDR3 sequence (DNA): TGTGCCATCAGCGACAGTGGGGGGGCCGAAAGGGGCACAGATACGCAGTATTTT.

The chain uses TRBV7-2 and TRBJ2-1, with 9 bases fitting TRBD2. The CDR3 loop spans 15 amino acids. Germline assignment: CDR1 SGHTA and CDR2 FQGNSA. The V segment lost 5 bases and the J segment 6 bases; nucleotides outside the gene matches: 8. The chain's CDR3 is CASSPGLAGTNEQFF. In nucleotides, the CDR3 is TGTGCCAGCAGCCCCGGGCTAGCGGGAACCAATGAGCAGTTCTTC.

The chain recombines TRBV7-2 with TRBJ2-5; 7 bases line up with TRBD1. The V and J ends lost 1 base and 2 bases, in that order; junction bases with no gene match: 10. The CDR3 contains 17 residues. The germline V gene has CDR1 SGHTA and CDR2 FQGNSA. The CDR3 bases are TGTGCCAGCAGCTTAGTGGCAACAGGGGATGCTCAAGAGACCCAGTACTTC. Protein: CASSLVATGDAQETQYF. The full variable domain, its missing parts supplied by reference TRBV7-2 and TRBJ2-5, is GAGVSQSPSNKVTEKGKDVELRCDPISGHTALYWYRQSLGQGLEFLIYFQGNSAPDKSGLPSDRFSAERTGGSVSTLTIQRTQQEDSAVYLCASSLVATGDAQETQYFGPGTRLLVL.

The chain has TRBV13 and TRBJ2-5; possibly TRBD2 for D (6 bases). The length of the CDR3 is 13 residues. Germline loops: CDR1 PRHDT, CDR2 FYEKMQ (reference sequence). The V and J ends lost 5 bases and 5 bases respectively, with 12 bases between them. Written as DNA, the CDR3 is TGTGCCAGCAGCCCTCGGGGGTGGGAGACCCAGTACTTC. Translated, it gives CASSPRGWETQYF.

V is TRBV10-3 and J is TRBJ2-5, with 8 positions matching TRBD2. Gene TRBJ2-7 matches the end of the DNA better, so the J call may be wrong. The germline V gene has CDR1 ENHRY and CDR2 SYGVKD. The CDR3 consists of 14 residues. CDR3 nucleotide sequence: TGTGCCATCAGAGAACAACTAGCGGATGACGAGCAGTACTTC. The encoded protein is CAIREQLADDEQYF.

V and J are TRBV19 and TRBJ2-1; the match to TRBD2 covers 11 bases. The germline CDR1 and CDR2 sequences are LNHDA and SQIVND (reference sequence). The CDR3 length is 14 residues. Trimming at V came to 3 bases and at J to 8 bases, leaving 3 bases not matched to a gene. As DNA, the CDR3 is TGTGCCAGTAGTATGACTAGCGGGACCTATGAGCAGTTCTTC. Amino acid sequence: CASSMTSGTYEQFF.

This chain joins TRBV12-2 and TRBJ2-7; the table's D gene call, TRBD1, was not cross checked with the DNA. TRBV12-2 is a pseudogene. The CDR3 contains 15 residues. CDR3 nucleotides: TGTGCAAGTCGCAGACCCGACAGGAGATGTCGCGAGCAGTACTTC. Translating it yields CASRRPDRRCREQYF.

This chain connects TRBV7-8 to TRBJ2-5; possible D gene TRBD1, 6 bases. V was cut by 5 bases and J by 2 bases, with 12 bases left in between. Per the germline V gene, CDR1 is SGHVS and CDR2 is FQNEAQ. This CDR3 has 14 amino acids. In nucleotides, the CDR3 is TGTGCCAGCAGCCGCGGACAGATACAAGAGACCCAGTACTTC. It yields the protein CASSRGQIQETQYF.

A few counts support this clone. V is TRBV7-2 and J is TRBJ2-7, with TRBD1 identical over 7 bases. The CDR3 runs 16 residues. Per germline, CDR1 SGHTA and CDR2 FQGNSA. With V trimmed by 1 base and J by 1 base, 7 bases remained unmatched. CDR3 in DNA: TGTGCCAGCAGCTTAGACGGGACAGCCCAATCCTACGAGCAGTACTTC. It is translated as CASSLDGTAQSYEQYF.

The rearrangement links TRBV4-1 to TRBJ1-5; TRBD1 matches at 10 bases. The V segment lost 3 bases and the J segment 2 bases; nucleotides outside the gene matches: 7. The length of the CDR3 is 17 residues. Per the germline V gene, CDR1 is MGHRA and CDR2 is YSYEKL. The CDR3, as DNA: TGCGCCAGCAGCCATCCTCCGGGACAGGGGCGCAATCAGCCCCAGCATTTT. Amino acids: CASSHPPGQGRNQPQHF.

This clone has a handful of counts. The chain combines TRBV5-1 with TRBJ1-5; possible D gene TRBD1, 5 bases. V was pared by 1 base and J by 2 bases, with 7 bases between. The germline gives CDR1 SGHRS, CDR2 YFSETQ. CDR3 size: 14 residues. The CDR3 DNA is TGCGCCAGCAGCTTGTGGGGGGGCAATCAGCCCCAGCATTTT. Its protein product is CASSLWGGNQPQHF.

The CDR3 loop reads CASRRDSEQYF. CDR3 coding DNA: TGTGCCAGCAGGAGGGACAGCGAGCAGTACTTC. This chain links TRBV7-9 with TRBJ2-7; TRBD1 agrees at 7 bases. This CDR3 is 11 amino acids long. With 6 bases clipped from V and 6 bases from J, the junction kept 2 bases outside the gene matches. Germline lookup yields CDR1 SEHNR and CDR2 FQNEAQ (reference sequence).

This chain connects TRBV4-1 to TRBJ1-2; D may be TRBD1 (6 bases). V was trimmed by 0 bases and J by 4 bases, leaving 21 bases between them. Germline V lookup: CDR1 MGHRA, CDR2 YSYEKL. The CDR3 length is 18 residues. CDR3 in DNA: TGCGCCAGCAGCCAAGATCCTATAAGTACAGGGCGCGTCTATGGCTACACCTTC. It yields the protein CASSQDPISTGRVYGYTF.

This rearrangement joins TRBV7-2 to TRBJ2-3; 11 nucleotides agree with TRBD2. CDR1 and CDR2 (germline): SGHTA, FQGNSA. The length of the CDR3 is 14 residues. V lost 5 bases and J lost 6; bases outside the gene matches: 4. The CDR3 reads CASSMRLAGDTQYF. Here the CDR3 DNA reads TGTGCCAGCAGCATGAGACTAGCGGGGGATACGCAGTATTTT. Using reference TRBV7-2 and TRBJ2-3 for the parts outside the CDR3, the full variable domain is GAGVSQSPSNKVTEKGKDVELRCDPISGHTALYWYRQSLGQGLEFLIYFQGNSAPDKSGLPSDRFSAERTGGSVSTLTIQRTQQEDSAVYLCASSMRLAGDTQYFGPGTRLTVL.